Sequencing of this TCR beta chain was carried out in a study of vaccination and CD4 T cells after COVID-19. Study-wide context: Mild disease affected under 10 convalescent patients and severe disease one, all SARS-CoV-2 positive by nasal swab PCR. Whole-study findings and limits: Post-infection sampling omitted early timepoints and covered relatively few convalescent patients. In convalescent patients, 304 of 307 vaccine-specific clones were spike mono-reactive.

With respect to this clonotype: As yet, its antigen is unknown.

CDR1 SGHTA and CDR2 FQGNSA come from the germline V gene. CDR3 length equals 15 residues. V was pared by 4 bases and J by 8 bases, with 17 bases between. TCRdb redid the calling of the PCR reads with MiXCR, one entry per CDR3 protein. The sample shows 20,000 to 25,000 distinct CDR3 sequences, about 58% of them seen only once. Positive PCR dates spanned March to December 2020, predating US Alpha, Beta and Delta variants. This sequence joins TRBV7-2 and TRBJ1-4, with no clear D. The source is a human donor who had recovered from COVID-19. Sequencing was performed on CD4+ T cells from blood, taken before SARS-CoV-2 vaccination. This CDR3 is CASSSMREEGEKLFF. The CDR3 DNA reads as TGTGCCAGCAGCTCTATGAGAGAAGAAGGGGAAAAACTGTTTTTT.